This T cell receptor beta chain derives from a study of T cells in Graves' hyperthyroidism and ophthalmopathy. This clonotype was seen at least ten times. Stable Graves' hyperthyroidism denoted no ophthalmopathy progression over 18 months. Diagnostic assessment was based on clinical symptoms, serum thyroxine and TRAb, thyroid ultrasound and orbital computed tomography. Template material for amplifying TCR beta CDR3 regions consisted of RNA transcripts. HTBI primers drove first-round RT-PCR of the TCR CDR3. TCRdb fed the multiplex PCR reads into MiXCR, producing one record per CDR3 protein. The data contain about 560,000 distinct CDR3 sequences, 11% to 15% of them singletons. Germline V lookup: CDR1 SGHNT, CDR2 YENEEA. The V end lost 3 bases, the J end lost 3 bases, and 9 bases lay between the germline ends. The CDR3 loop spans 13 amino acids.

This clonotype was obtained from a woman in her thirties or forties with Graves' hyperthyroidism. Material for sequencing was blood. The rearrangement joins TRBV11-3 to TRBJ2-7; D may be TRBD2 (6 bases). CDR3 sequence reads: CASSFAGNYEQYF. The CDR3 nucleotides read TGTGCCAGCAGCTTCGCGGGAAACTACGAGCAGTACTTC.